This T cell receptor (beta chain) emerged from a study of vaccination effects on CD4 cells after COVID-19. Here immunoSEQ multiplex PCR was the method, and the copy in TCRdb shows in-frame clones only, minus some. The table has about 46,000 clones, 65% to 75% seen once. Notes on this clone: No antigen is known for it.

Deletions cut 4 bases from V and 6 bases from J, with 16 bases between. From germline, CDR1 is LNHDA and CDR2 SQIVND (reference sequence). This CDR3 region has 15 residues. General study findings and limits: Clones from infection and from vaccination both contracted markedly late after vaccination.

Sequencing followed a ViraFEST assay step that expanded antigen-specific CD4+ T cells with viral peptide pools. Culture lasted around eleven days before CD4+ T cell isolation. As their vaccination, participants received two doses of either BNT162b2 or mRNA-1273. This sequence originates from a human donor who received a COVID-19 vaccine. This chain connects TRBV19 to TRBJ2-1; a possible D gene is TRBD2 (6 bases). The sample was CD4+ T cells from PBMCs cultured with HCoV-OC43 spike peptides, taken after COVID-19 vaccination. As to subset: HCoV-OC43 spike overlapping peptide pool stimulation. CDR3: CASSRLIGTFNEQFF. The CDR3 bases are TGTGCCAGTAGTAGGCTAATCGGGACTTTCAATGAGCAGTTCTTC.